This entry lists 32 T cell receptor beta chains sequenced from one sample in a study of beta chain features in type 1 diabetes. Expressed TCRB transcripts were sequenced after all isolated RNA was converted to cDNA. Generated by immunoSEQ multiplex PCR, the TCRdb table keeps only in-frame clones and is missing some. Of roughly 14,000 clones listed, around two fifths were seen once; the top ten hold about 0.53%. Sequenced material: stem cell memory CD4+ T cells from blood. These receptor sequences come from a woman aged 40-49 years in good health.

The CDR3 DNA reads TGTGCCAGCTCACCAATGGACAGGGGGTACGAGCAGTACTTC. It translates to CASSPMDRGYEQYF. This chain connects TRBV18 to TRBJ2-7, with TRBD1 matching over 10 bases. The trim removed 2 bases at V and 4 bases at J, leaving 2 bases unmatched. The germline V gene encodes CDR1 KGHSH and CDR2 LQKENI. The CDR3 extends over 14 amino acids.

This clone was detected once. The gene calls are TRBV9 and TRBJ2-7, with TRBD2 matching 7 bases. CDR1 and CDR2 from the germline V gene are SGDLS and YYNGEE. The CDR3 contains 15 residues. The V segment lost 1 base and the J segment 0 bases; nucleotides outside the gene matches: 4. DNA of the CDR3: TGTGCCAGCAGCGTAAGGAGCGGGGCCTCCTACGAGCAGTACTTC. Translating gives CASSVRSGASYEQYF.

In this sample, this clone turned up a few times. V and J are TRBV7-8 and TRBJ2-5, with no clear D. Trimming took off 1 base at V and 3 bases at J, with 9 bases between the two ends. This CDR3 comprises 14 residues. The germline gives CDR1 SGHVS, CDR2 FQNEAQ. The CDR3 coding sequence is TGTGCCAGCAGCTTAGGGGCAGTCAAAGAGACCCAGTACTTC. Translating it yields CASSLGAVKETQYF.

The chain's CDR3 is CASSLIGARGARTRGTIYF. Written as DNA, the CDR3 is TGTGCCAGCAGCTTAATCGGTGCCCGGGGGGCGCGTACGCGAGGCACCATATATTTT. V is TRBV5-4 and J is TRBJ1-3; perhaps TRBD1 as D (6 bases). Germline CDR1 SGHNT, CDR2 YYREEE (reference sequence). The CDR3 has 19 amino acids. Trimming cost V 2 bases and J 9 bases, with 30 bases left between them.

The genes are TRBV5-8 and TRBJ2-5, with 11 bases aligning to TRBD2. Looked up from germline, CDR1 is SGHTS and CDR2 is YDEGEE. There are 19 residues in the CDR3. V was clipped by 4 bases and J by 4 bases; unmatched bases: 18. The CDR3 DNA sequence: TGTGCCAGCAGCCCTTGGATTAGCGGGGGGGCCCCGACTGGAGAGACCCAGTACTTC. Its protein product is CASSPWISGGAPTGETQYF.

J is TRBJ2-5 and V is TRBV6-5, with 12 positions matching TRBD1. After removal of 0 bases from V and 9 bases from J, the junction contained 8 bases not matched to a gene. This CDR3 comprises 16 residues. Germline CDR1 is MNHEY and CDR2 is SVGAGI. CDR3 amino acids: CASSYSGTGGREAQYF. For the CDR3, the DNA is TGTGCCAGCAGTTACTCGGGGACAGGGGGCCGGGAGGCCCAGTACTTC.

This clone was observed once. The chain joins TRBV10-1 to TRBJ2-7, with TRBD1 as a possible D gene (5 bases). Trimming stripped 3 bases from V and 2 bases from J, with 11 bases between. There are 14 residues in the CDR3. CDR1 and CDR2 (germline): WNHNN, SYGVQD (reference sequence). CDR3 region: CASSESPDTYEQYF. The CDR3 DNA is TGCGCCAGCAGTGAAAGTCCGGACACCTACGAGCAGTACTTC.

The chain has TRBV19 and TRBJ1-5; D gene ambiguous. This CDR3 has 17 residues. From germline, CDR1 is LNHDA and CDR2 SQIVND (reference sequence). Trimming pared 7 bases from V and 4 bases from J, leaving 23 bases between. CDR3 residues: CASTSSSGTQRNQPQHF. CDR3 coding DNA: TGTGCCAGTACATCCTCGAGCGGCACTCAGAGGAATCAGCCCCAGCATTTT. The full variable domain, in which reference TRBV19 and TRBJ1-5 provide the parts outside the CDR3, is DGGITQSPKYLFRKEGQNVTLSCEQNLNHDAMYWYRQDPGQGLRLIYYSQIVNDFQKGDIAEGYSVSREKKESFPLTVTSAQKNPTAFYLCASTSSSGTQRNQPQHFGDGTRLSIL.

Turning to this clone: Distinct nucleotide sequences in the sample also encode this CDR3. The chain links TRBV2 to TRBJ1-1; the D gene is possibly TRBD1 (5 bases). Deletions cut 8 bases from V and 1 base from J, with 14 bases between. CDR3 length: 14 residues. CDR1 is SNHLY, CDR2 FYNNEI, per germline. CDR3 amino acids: CASSHGHENTEAFF. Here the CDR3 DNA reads TGTGCCAGCTCCCACGGACACGAGAACACTGAAGCTTTCTTT.

The CDR3 DNA reads TGTGCCAGCAGCCAATATATGGGGACTAGCTTAGCCTACGAGCAGTACTTC. Amino acid sequence: CASSQYMGTSLAYEQYF. This chain uses TRBV7-2 with TRBJ2-5; 9 nucleotides align to TRBD2. The better agreement between TRBJ2-7 and the DNA end casts doubt on the J call. CDR1 is SGHTA, CDR2 FQGNSA, per germline. This CDR3 comprises 17 residues.

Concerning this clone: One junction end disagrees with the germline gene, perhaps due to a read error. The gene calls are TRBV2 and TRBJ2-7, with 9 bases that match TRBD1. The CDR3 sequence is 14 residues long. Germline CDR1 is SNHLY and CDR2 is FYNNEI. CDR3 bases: TGTGCCAGCAGGGGGAGGACAGGGGTAAACGATCAGTACTTC. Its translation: CASRGRTGVNDQYF.

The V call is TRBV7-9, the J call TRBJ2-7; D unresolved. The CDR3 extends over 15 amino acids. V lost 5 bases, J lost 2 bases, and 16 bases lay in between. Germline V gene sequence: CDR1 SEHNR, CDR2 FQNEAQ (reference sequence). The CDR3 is CASSELLRVTYEQYF. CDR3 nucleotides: TGTGCCAGCAGCGAACTACTCCGGGTAACCTACGAGCAGTACTTC.

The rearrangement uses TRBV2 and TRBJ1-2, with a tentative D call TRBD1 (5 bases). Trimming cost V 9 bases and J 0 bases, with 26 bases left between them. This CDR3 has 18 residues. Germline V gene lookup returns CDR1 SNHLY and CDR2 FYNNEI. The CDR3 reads CARRPPLSGHHSNYGYTF. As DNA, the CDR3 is TGTGCCAGACGCCCCCCGCTTAGTGGACACCATTCTAACTATGGCTACACCTTC.

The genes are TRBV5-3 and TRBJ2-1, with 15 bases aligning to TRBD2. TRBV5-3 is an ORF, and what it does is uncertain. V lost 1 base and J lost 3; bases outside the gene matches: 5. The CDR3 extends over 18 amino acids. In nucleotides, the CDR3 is TGTGCCAGAAGCTTGTGGACTAGCGGGGGGGCGGTCTACAATGAGCAGTTCTTC. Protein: CARSLWTSGGAVYNEQFF.

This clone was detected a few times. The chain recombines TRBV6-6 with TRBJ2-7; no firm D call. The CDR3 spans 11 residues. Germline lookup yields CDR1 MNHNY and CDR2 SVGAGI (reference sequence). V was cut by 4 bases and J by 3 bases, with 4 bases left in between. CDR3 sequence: CASSFYYEQYF. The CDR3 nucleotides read TGTGCCAGCAGTTTTTACTACGAGCAGTACTTC.

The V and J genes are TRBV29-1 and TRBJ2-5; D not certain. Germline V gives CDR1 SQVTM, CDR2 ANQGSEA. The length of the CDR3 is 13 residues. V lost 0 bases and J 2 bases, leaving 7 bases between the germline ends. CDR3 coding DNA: TGCAGCGTTGAAGACGGGTATCAAGAGACCCAGTACTTC. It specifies CSVEDGYQETQYF.

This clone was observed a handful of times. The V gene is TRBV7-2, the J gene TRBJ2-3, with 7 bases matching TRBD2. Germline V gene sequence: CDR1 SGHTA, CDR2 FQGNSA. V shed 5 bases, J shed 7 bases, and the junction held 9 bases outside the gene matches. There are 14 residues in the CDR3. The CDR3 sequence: CASSPNTGGNTQYF. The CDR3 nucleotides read TGTGCCAGCAGCCCCAACACCGGGGGGAATACGCAGTATTTT.

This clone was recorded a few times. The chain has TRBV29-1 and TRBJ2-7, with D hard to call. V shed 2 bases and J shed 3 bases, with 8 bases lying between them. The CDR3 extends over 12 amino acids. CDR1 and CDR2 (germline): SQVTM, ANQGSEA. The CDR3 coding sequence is TGCAGCGTTGAAAGCCTCGGCTACGAGCAGTACTTC. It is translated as CSVESLGYEQYF.

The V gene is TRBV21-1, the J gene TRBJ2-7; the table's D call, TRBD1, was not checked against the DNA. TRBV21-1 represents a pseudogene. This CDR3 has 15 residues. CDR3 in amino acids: CASSNLTGKGYEQYF. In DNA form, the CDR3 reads TGTGCCAGCAGCAATCTGACAGGGAAAGGCTACGAGCAGTACTTC.

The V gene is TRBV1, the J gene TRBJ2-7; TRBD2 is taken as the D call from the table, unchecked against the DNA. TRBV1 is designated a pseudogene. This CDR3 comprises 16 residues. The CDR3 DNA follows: TGCACCAGCAGCCCTAGCGGGGGGTTTCCCTCCTACGAGCAGTACTTC. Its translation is CTSSPSGGFPSYEQYF.

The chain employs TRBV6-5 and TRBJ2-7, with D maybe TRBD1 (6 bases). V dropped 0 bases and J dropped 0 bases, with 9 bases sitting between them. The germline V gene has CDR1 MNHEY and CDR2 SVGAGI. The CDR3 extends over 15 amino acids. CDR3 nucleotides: TGTGCCAGCAGTTACTCAAGGGGGAGCTCCTACGAGCAGTACTTC. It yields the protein CASSYSRGSSYEQYF.

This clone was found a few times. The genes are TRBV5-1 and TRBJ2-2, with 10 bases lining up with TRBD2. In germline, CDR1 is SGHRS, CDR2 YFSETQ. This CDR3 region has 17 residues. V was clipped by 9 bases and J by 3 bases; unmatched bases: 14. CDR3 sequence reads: CATQGLAGDQHTGELFF. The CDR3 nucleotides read TGCGCCACCCAAGGGCTAGCGGGGGACCAACACACCGGGGAGCTGTTTTTT.

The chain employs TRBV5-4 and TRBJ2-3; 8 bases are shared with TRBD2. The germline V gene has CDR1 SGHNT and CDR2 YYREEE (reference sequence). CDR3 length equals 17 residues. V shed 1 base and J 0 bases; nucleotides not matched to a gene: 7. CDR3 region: CASSLKSSGPSTDTQYF. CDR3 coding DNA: TGTGCCAGCAGCTTGAAGTCTAGCGGGCCTAGCACAGATACGCAGTATTTT. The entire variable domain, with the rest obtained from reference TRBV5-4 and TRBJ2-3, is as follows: ETGVTQSPTHLIKTRGQQVTLRCSSQSGHNTVSWYQQALGQGPQFIFQYYREEENGRGNFPPRFSGLQFPNYSSELNVNALELDDSALYLCASSLKSSGPSTDTQYFGPGTRLTVL.

As DNA, the CDR3 is TGTGCCAGCAGTTACTCGACAGGGTTGGGCACTGAAGCTTTCTTT. Its translation is CASSYSTGLGTEAFF. The V and J genes are TRBV6-6 and TRBJ1-1; 7 bases map to TRBD1. Germline values: CDR1 MNHNY, CDR2 SVGAGI (reference sequence). Trimming at V came to 0 bases and at J to 4 bases, leaving 5 bases not matched to a gene. The CDR3 has 15 residues.

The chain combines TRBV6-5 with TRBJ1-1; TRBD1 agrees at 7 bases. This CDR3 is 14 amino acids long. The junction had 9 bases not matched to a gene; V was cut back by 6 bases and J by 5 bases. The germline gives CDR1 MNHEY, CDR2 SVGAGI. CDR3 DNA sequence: TGTGCCAGCAGAGACAGGGCCCTAAGAACTGAAGCTTTCTTT. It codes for CASRDRALRTEAFF.

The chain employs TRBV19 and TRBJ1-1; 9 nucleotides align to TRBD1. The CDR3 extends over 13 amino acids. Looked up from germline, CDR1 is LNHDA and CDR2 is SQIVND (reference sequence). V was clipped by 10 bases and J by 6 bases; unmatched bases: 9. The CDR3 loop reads CATSDRGKSEAFF. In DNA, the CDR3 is TGTGCCACCTCGGACAGGGGAAAATCTGAAGCTTTCTTT.

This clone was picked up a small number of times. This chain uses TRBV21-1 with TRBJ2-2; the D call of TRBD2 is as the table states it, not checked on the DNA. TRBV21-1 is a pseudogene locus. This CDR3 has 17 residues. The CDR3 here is CASSLNGGPMGTGELFF. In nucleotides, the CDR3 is TGTGCCAGCAGCTTAAACGGGGGGCCGATGGGGACCGGGGAGCTGTTTTTT.

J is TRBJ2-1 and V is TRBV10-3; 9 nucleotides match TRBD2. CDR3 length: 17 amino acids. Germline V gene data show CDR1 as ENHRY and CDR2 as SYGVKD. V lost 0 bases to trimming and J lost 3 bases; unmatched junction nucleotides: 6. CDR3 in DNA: TGTGCCATCAGTGAGTCGGGGCTAGCGGGGAACTACAATGAGCAGTTCTTC. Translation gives CAISESGLAGNYNEQFF.

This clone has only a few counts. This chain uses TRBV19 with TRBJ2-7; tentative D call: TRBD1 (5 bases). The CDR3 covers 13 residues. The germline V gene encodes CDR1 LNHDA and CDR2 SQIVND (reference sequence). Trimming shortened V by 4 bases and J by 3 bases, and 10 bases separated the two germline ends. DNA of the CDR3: TGTGCCAGTAGTACTTCAGGGCGCTACGAGCAGTACTTC. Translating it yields CASSTSGRYEQYF.

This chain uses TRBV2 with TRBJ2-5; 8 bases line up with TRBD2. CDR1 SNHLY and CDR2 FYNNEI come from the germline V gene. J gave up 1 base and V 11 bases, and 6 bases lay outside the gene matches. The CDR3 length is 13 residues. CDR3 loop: CAGIAGRQETQYF. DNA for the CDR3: TGTGCCGGGATAGCGGGGCGCCAAGAGACCCAGTACTTC.

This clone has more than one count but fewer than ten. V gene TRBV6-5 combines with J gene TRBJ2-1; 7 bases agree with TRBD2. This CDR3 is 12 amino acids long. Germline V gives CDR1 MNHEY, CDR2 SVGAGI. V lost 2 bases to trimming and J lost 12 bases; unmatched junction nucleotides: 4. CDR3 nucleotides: TGTGCCAGCAGTTACGGTGGGGGGGGGCAGTTCTTC. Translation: CASSYGGGGQFF.

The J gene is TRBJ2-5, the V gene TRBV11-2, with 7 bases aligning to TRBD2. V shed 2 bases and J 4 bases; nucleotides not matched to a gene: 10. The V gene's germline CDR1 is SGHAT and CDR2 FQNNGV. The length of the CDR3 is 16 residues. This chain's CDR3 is CASSLLGGPERETQYF. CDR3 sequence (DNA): TGTGCCAGCAGCTTATTGGGAGGGCCGGAGAGAGAGACCCAGTACTTC.